Sequencing of this T cell receptor beta chain was carried out in a study of beta chain features in type 1 diabetes. General study findings and limits: There was no resolution here of whether HLA type influences TCRB rearrangement.

The sequenced template was cDNA made from the entire isolated RNA. The assay was immunoSEQ multiplex PCR, and TCRdb's table has in-frame clones only and misses some. Counted here are about 260,000 clones, around 68% occurring once; the ten biggest clones make up around 0.05%. The germline V gene encodes CDR1 MDHEN and CDR2 SYDVKM. CDR3 length equals 15 residues. V gave up 6 bases and J gave up 2 bases, with 17 bases separating them. Each population that was sorted was more than 98% pure. With respect to this clone: Its antigen is still unknown.

V and J are TRBV28 and TRBJ2-7; D might be TRBD1 (6 bases). This receptor was obtained from a man aged 25 to 40 in good health. Sequencing was done on a sample of naive CD4+ T cells from blood. CDR3 in amino acids: CASRSYRDIAYEQYF. The CDR3 DNA reads as TGTGCCAGCAGATCTTACCGGGACATAGCCTACGAGCAGTACTTC.